The present T cell receptor (beta chain) was sequenced within a study of shared clonotypes between healthy human individuals. About the research overall: Participating donors consisted of two women and a few men aged 18 to 49. Broader study findings: The sampled material consisted only of blood, and tissue repertoires are likely to differ.

All donors qualified as healthy HIV-negative adults and had experienced no recent acute infections or vaccinations. This CDR3 has 15 amino acids. V was clipped by 0 bases and J by 2 bases, with 11 bases between them. CDR1 and CDR2 (germline): SGHRS, YFSETQ. Turning to this clone: Antigen specificity is unknown.

Sequencing used immunoSEQ multiplex PCR; TCRdb keeps in-frame clones, though not all of them. The repertoire consists of hundreds of thousands of clones, with around 72% occurring once and the leading ten covering less than 2%. This TCR came from a woman in her 30s in good health. The source material was memory CD4+ T cells sorted from blood. As for subset: CD45RA-negative fraction. This rearrangement joins TRBV5-1 to TRBJ1-1; no clear D. The CDR3 region has the DNA TGCGCCAGCAGCTTGGTCTTCGGGGTCAACACTGAAGCTTTCTTT. Translating it yields CASSLVFGVNTEAFF.